The present TCR beta chain was sequenced within a study of PD-L1 blockade in urothelial cancer. Study information: Across blood samples, T cells had a median count of around 150,000.

Time point here: pretreatment peripheral blood. Produced via immunoSEQ multiplex PCR; TCRdb's table is partial and in-frame only. The sample has about 85,000 clones, over 65% seen once; the top ten hold around 15%. The receptor comes from a man aged 55-75 years with urothelial cancer. Sequencing was performed on PBMCs, taken around atezolizumab (anti-PD-L1) treatment.

Here the CDR3 reads CASSLGTVPGELFF. CDR3 DNA: TGTGCCAGCAGCTTAGGCACGGTCCCCGGGGAGCTGTTTTTT. This sequence joins TRBV7-9 and TRBJ2-2; D gene ambiguous. This CDR3 is 14 amino acids long. Trimming took off 1 base at V and 6 bases at J, with 9 bases between the two ends. Germline V lookup: CDR1 SEHNR, CDR2 FQNEAQ (reference sequence).